This entry lists 11 T cell receptor beta chains sequenced from one sample in a study of blood T cell repertoires in COVID-19. The table came from immunoSEQ multiplex PCR; TCRdb's copy has only in-frame clones and leaves some out. The top ten clones hold around 1.7% of a sample with about 200,000 clones, almost 90% of them seen once. Sequenced material: peripheral blood. Receptors originate from a man between 18 and 29 years old with active or convalescent COVID-19.

V usage is TRBV2 and J usage is TRBJ1-6, with 9 positions matching TRBD1. CDR3 length: 15 amino acids. The germline V gene has CDR1 SNHLY and CDR2 FYNNEI. V gave up 3 bases and J gave up 9 bases; unmatched junction bases: 6. The CDR3 protein is CASSDQGTGFSPLHF. Written as DNA, the CDR3 is TGTGCCAGCAGTGATCAGGGGACAGGGTTTTCACCCCTCCACTTT.

The chain is built from TRBV19 and TRBJ1-1; a possible D gene is TRBD1 (6 bases). Germline lookup yields CDR1 LNHDA and CDR2 SQIVND (reference sequence). Trimming shortened V by 4 bases and J by 1 base, and 10 bases separated the two germline ends. CDR3 length equals 14 residues. The CDR3 here is CASSTLTGNTEAFF. In DNA form, the CDR3 reads TGTGCCAGTAGTACCCTGACAGGGAACACTGAAGCTTTCTTT.

The rearrangement joins TRBV5-4 to TRBJ2-3, with D perhaps TRBD2 (5 bases). Germline assignment: CDR1 SGHNT and CDR2 YYREEE (reference sequence). The germline V and J ends were trimmed by 3 bases and 6 bases, with 11 bases remaining between them. This CDR3 contains 13 residues. The CDR3 DNA reads TGTGCCAGCAGCTCGGACTCATGGGATACGCAGTATTTT. It yields the protein CASSSDSWDTQYF.

The chain combines TRBV4-1 with TRBJ1-5; D is uncertain. V was clipped by 0 bases and J by 4 bases, with 22 bases between them. From germline, CDR1 is MGHRA and CDR2 YSYEKL. This CDR3 is built from 19 residues. The CDR3 loop is CASSQEFFHVYKSNQPQHF. The CDR3, as DNA: TGCGCCAGCAGCCAAGAGTTTTTTCACGTATACAAAAGTAATCAGCCCCAGCATTTT.

The rearrangement joins TRBV27 to TRBJ1-2, with D tentatively TRBD1 (6 bases). The CDR3 has 13 amino acids. Between the trimmed V and J ends, which lost 3 bases and 7 bases, there was a span of 12 bases. The germline CDR1 and CDR2 sequences are MNHEY and SMNVEV (reference sequence). CDR3 nucleotides: TGTGCCAGCAGTTTTAGAGCGGGGGCTGGCTACACCTTC. Translating gives CASSFRAGAGYTF.

V usage is TRBV6-5 and J usage is TRBJ1-1; D ambiguous. The CDR3 is made up of 13 amino acids. Trimming took off 6 bases at V and 0 bases at J, with 8 bases between the two ends. The V gene's germline CDR1 is MNHEY and CDR2 SVGAGI. The CDR3 protein is CASRREVNTEAFF. CDR3 in DNA: TGTGCCAGCAGGAGGGAGGTGAACACTGAAGCTTTCTTT.

The J gene is TRBJ2-1, the V gene TRBV10-3, with 7 bases lining up with TRBD1. Germline CDR1 and CDR2: ENHRY and SYGVKD. The junction had 19 bases not matched to a gene; V was cut back by 3 bases and J by 8 bases. CDR3 length equals 18 residues. The CDR3 nucleotides are TGTGCCATCAGTGAAGGGGTCTACAGGGGCGACGACGCCCATGAGCAGTTCTTC. Its protein product is CAISEGVYRGDDAHEQFF.

V and J are TRBV19 and TRBJ1-2; 11 bases map to TRBD1. The V segment lost 6 bases and the J segment 1 base; nucleotides outside the gene matches: 10. The CDR3 has 17 amino acids. CDR1 is LNHDA, CDR2 SQIVND, per germline (reference sequence). The chain's CDR3 is CASSRGQGAAYNYGYTF. The CDR3 region has the DNA TGTGCCAGTAGCCGCGGACAGGGGGCGGCCTATAACTATGGCTACACCTTC.

This chain joins TRBV7-9 and TRBJ1-2; 9 bases align to TRBD1. The CDR3 consists of 14 residues. Germline loops: CDR1 SEHNR, CDR2 FQNEAQ (reference sequence). J was trimmed by 2 bases and V by 4 bases; bases with no gene match: 2. This chain's CDR3 is CASSSGTGNYGYTF. CDR3 bases: TGTGCCAGCAGCTCTGGGACAGGGAACTATGGCTACACCTTC.

The V call is TRBV18, the J call TRBJ1-2; D is perhaps TRBD1 (6 bases). This CDR3 has 12 amino acids. The V gene lost 3 bases and the J gene lost 6 bases, with 8 bases spanning the gap. Germline values: CDR1 KGHSH, CDR2 LQKENI. The CDR3 spells CASSPSGDGYTF. DNA of the CDR3: TGTGCCAGCTCACCTTCAGGGGATGGCTACACCTTC.

This rearrangement joins TRBV2 to TRBJ1-5, with TRBD1 matching over 9 bases. CDR1 is SNHLY, CDR2 FYNNEI, per germline. J was trimmed by 2 bases and V by 7 bases; bases with no gene match: 3. The CDR3 runs to 14 residues. The CDR3 bases are TGTGCCAGCACTCGGACAGGGGGCAATCAGCCCCAGCATTTT. This translates into CASTRTGGNQPQHF.